This TCR beta chain stems from a study of blood T cell repertoires in COVID-19. Study in general: In each case, the material was cDNA or gDNA derived from T cells, B-cell-depleted T cells, or PBMCs.

TCRdb's table, derived via immunoSEQ multiplex PCR, lists solely in-frame clones and lacks some. This table holds about 260,000 clones, 84% found once. Germline values: CDR1 MDHEN, CDR2 SYDVKM. The CDR3 consists of 16 residues. After removal of 4 bases from V and 2 bases from J, the junction contained 9 bases not matched to a gene. This clonotype was obtained from a man aged 60-69 years with acute or convalescent COVID-19. The sample was peripheral blood. The rearrangement uses TRBV28 and TRBJ2-7; 9 nucleotides agree with TRBD2. The CDR3 DNA is TGTGCCAGCAGTTCCCTTGGTAGCGGGAGACCCTACGAGCAGTACTTC. This translates into CASSSLGSGRPYEQYF.